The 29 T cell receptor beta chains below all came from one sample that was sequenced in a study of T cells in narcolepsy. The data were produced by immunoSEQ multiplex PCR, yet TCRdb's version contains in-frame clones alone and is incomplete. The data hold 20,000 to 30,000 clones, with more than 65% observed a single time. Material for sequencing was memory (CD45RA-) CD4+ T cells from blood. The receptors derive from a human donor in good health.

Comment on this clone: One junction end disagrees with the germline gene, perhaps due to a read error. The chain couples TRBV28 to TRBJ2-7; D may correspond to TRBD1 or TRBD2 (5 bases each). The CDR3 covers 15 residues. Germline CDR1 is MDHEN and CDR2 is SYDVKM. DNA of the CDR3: TGTGCCAGCAGGGGAGTGGTAAGGGGAATGTACGGGCAGTACTTC. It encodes CASRGVVRGMYGQYF. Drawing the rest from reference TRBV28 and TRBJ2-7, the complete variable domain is DVKVTQSSRYLVKRTGEKVFLECVQDMDHENMFWYRQDPGLGLRLIYFSYDVKMKEKGDIPEGYSVSREKKERFSLILESASTNQTSMYLCASRGVVRGMYGQYFGPGTRLTVT.

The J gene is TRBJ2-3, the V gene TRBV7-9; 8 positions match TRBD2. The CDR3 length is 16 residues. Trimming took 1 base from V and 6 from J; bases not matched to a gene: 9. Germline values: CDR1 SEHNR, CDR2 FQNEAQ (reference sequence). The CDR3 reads CASSLEGLGPSDTQYF. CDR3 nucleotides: TGTGCCAGCAGCTTAGAGGGACTAGGACCGAGTGATACGCAGTATTTT.

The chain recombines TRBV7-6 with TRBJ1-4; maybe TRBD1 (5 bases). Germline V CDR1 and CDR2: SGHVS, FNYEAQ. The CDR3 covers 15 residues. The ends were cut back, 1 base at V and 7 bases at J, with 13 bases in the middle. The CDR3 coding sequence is TGTGCCAGCAGCTTAGGGGGCCGTGGATCTGAAAAACTGTTTTTT. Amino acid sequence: CASSLGGRGSEKLFF.

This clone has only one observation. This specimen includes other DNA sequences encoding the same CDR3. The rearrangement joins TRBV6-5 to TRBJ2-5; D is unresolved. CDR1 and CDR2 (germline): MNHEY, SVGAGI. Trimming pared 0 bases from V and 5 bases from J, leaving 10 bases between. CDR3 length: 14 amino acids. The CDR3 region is CASSYSSGRETQYF. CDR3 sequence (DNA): TGTGCCAGCAGTTACTCGAGTGGAAGGGAGACCCAGTACTTC.

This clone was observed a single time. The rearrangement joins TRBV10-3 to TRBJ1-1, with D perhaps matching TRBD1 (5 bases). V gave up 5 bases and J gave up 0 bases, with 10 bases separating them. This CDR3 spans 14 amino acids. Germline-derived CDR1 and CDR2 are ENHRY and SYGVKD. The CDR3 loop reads CAISFDSLNTEAFF. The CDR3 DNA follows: TGTGCCATCAGTTTTGACAGCCTGAACACTGAAGCTTTCTTT.

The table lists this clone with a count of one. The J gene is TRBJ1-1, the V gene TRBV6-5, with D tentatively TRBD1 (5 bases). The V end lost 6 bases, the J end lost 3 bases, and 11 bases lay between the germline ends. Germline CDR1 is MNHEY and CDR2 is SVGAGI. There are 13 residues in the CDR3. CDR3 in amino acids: CASRPGPHTEAFF. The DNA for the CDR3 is TGTGCCAGCAGGCCAGGGCCCCACACTGAAGCTTTCTTT.

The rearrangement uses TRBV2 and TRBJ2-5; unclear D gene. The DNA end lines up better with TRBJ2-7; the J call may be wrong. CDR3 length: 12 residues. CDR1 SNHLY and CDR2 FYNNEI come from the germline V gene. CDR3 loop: CATVPWGYEQYF. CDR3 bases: TGTGCCACCGTCCCGTGGGGCTACGAGCAGTACTTC.

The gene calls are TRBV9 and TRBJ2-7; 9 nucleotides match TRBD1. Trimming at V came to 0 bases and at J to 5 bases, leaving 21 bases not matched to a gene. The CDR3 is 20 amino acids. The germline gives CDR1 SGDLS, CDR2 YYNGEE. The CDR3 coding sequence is TGTGCCAGCAGCGTAGGCCCACCCTTGACCGGACAGGGGCGATTCGACGAGCAGTACTTC. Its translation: CASSVGPPLTGQGRFDEQYF.

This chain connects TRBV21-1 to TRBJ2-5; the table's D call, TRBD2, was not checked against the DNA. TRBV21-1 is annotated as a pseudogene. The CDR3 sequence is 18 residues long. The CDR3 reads CASSKVQSCGYQQETQYF. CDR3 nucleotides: TGTGCCAGCAGCAAAGTACAGTCCTGCGGGTACCAACAAGAGACCCAGTACTTC.

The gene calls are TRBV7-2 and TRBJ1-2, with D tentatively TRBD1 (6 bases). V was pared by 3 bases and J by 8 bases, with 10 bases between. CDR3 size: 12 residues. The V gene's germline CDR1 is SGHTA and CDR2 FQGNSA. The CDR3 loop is CASSFGGQGYTF. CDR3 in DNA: TGTGCCAGCAGCTTTGGGGGGCAGGGCTACACCTTC.

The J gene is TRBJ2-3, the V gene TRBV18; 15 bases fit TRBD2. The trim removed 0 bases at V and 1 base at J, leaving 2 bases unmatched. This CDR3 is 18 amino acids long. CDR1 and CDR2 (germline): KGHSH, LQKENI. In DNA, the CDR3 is TGTGCCAGCTCACCACCGGGACTAGCGGGAGGTGGCACAGATACGCAGTATTTT. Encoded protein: CASSPPGLAGGGTDTQYF.

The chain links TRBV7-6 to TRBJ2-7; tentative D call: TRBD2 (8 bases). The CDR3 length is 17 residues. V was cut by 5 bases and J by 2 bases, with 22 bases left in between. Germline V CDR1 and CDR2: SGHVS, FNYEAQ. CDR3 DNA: TGTGCCAGCAGCCAGATACAGGGGCGGGAGGTCACCTACGAGCAGTACTTC. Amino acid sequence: CASSQIQGREVTYEQYF.

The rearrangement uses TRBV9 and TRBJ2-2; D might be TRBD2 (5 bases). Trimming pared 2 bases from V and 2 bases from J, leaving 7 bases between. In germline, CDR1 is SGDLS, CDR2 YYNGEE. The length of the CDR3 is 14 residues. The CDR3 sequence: CASSVTRNTGELFF. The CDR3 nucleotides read TGTGCCAGCAGCGTTACTAGAAACACCGGGGAGCTGTTTTTT. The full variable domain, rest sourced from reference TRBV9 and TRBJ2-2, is DSGVTQTPKHLITATGQRVTLRCSPRSGDLSVYWYQQSLDQGLQFLIQYYNGEERAKGNILERFSAQQFPDLHSELNLSSLELGDSALYFCASSVTRNTGELFFGEGSRLTVL.

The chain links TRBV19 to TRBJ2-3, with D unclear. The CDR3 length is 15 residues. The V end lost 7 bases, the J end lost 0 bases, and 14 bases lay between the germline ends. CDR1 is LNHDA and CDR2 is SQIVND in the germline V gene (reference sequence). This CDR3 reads CASTPVGPSTDTQYF. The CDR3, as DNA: TGTGCCAGTACCCCGGTAGGCCCTAGCACAGATACGCAGTATTTT. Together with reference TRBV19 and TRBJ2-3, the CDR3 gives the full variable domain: DGGITQSPKYLFRKEGQNVTLSCEQNLNHDAMYWYRQDPGQGLRLIYYSQIVNDFQKGDIAEGYSVSREKKESFPLTVTSAQKNPTAFYLCASTPVGPSTDTQYFGPGTRLTVL.

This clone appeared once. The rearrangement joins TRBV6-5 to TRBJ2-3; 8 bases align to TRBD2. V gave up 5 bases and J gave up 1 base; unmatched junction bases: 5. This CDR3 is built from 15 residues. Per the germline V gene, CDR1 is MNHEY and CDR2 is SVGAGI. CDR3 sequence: CASSVLTSGTDTQYF. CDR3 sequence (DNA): TGTGCCAGCAGTGTACTGACTAGCGGCACAGATACGCAGTATTTT.

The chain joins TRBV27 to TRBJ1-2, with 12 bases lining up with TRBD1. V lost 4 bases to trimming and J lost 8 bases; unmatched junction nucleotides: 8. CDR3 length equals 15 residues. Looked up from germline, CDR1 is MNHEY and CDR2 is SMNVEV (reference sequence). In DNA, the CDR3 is TGTGCCAGCAGTTCCTCGGGACAGGGGGCTTGGGGCTACACCTTC. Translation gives CASSSSGQGAWGYTF.

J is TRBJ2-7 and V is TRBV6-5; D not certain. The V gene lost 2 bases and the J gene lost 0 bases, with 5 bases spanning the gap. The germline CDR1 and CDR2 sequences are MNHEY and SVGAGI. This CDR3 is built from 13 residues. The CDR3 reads CASSYLSSYEQYF. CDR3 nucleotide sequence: TGTGCCAGCAGTTACCTCAGCTCCTACGAGCAGTACTTC.

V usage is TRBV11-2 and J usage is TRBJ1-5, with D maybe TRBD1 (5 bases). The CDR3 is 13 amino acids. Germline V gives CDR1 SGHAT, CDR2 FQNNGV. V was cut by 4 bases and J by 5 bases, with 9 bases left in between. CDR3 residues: CASSSVGDQPQHF. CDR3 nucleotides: TGTGCCAGCAGCTCGGTAGGGGATCAGCCCCAGCATTTT.

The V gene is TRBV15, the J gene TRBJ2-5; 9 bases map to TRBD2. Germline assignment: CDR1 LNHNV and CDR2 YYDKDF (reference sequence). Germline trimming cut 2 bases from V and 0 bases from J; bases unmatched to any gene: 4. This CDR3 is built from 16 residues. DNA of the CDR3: TGTGCCACCAGCAGAAGACTAGCGGCCTACCAAGAGACCCAGTACTTC. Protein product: CATSRRLAAYQETQYF.

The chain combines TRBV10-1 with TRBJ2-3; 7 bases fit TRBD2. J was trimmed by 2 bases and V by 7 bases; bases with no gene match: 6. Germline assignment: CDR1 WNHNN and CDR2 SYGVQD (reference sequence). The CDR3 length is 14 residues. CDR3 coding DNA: TGCGCCAGCACAAGCGGGATCGCCACAGATACGCAGTATTTT. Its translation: CASTSGIATDTQYF.

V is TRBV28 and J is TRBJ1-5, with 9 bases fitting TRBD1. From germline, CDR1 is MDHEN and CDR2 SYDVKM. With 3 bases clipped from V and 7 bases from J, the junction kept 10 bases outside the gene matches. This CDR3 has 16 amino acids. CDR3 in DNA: TGTGCCAGCAGTTTCTCGACAGGGGGGTCCGGCCAGCCCCAGCATTTT. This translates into CASSFSTGGSGQPQHF.

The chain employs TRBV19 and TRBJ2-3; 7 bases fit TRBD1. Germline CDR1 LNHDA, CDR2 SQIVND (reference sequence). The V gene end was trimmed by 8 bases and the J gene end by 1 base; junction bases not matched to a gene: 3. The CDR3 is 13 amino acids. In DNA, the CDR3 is TGTGCCAGTGGACAGGACGGCACAGATACGCAGTATTTT. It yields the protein CASGQDGTDTQYF.

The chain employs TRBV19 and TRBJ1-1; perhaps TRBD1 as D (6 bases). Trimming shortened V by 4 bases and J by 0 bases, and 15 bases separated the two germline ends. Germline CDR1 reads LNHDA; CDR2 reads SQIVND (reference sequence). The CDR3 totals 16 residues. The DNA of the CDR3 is TGTGCCAGTAGTACAGGGGCCCCCGCAATGAACACTGAAGCTTTCTTT. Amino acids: CASSTGAPAMNTEAFF.

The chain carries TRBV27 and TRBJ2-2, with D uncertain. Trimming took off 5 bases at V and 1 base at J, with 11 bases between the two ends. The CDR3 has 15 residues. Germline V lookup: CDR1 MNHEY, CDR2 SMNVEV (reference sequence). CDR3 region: CASSPVPQNTGELFF. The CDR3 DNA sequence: TGTGCCAGCAGTCCGGTCCCACAGAACACCGGGGAGCTGTTTTTT.

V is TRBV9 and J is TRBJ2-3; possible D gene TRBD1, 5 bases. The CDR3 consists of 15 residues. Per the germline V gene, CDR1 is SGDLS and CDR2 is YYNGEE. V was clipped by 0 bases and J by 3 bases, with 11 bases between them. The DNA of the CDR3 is TGTGCCAGCAGCGTAGGGACAATGGGGACAGATACGCAGTATTTT. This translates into CASSVGTMGTDTQYF.

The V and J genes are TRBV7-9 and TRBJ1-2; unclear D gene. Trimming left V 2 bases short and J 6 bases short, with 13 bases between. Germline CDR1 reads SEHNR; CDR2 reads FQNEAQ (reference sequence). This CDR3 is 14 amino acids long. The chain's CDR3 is CASSLFVGINGYTF. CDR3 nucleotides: TGTGCCAGCAGCTTATTCGTCGGAATCAATGGCTACACCTTC.

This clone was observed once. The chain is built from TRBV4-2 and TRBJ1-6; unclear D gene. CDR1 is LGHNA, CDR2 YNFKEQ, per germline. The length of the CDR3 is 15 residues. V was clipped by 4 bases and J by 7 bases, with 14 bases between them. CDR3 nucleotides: TGTGCCAGCAGCCCCCAAAGCGGGGAGAATTCACCCCTCCACTTT. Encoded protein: CASSPQSGENSPLHF.

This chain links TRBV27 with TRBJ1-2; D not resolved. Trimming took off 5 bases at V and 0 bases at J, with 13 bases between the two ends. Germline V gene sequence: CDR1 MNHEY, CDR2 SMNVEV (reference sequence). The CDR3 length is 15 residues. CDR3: CASSVGGRTNYGYTF. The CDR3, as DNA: TGTGCCAGCAGTGTGGGAGGAAGAACTAACTATGGCTACACCTTC.

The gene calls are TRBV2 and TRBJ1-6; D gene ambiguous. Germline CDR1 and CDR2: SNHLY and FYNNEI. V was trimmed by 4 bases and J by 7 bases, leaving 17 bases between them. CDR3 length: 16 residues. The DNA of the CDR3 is TGTGCCAGCAGTGTCCCACGGGGTACCTTGAATTCACCCCTCCACTTT. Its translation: CASSVPRGTLNSPLHF.